These T cell receptor beta chains were read from a single sample in a study of cytomegalovirus exposure and HLA in healthy donors. Generated by immunoSEQ multiplex PCR, the TCRdb table keeps only in-frame clones and is missing some. The table for this sample gives around 88,000 clones. Sequencing was performed on PBMCs. Receptor source: a girl between 5 and 17 years old in good health and CMV-seropositive. Both conserved end residues are part of each CDR3. Fields, in order: J gene, V gene, D gene, CDR3 protein. A D gene is named only where the DNA matches it firmly.

J: TRBJ2-5; V: TRBV20-1; D: NA; CDR3: CSARTLETQYF
J: TRBJ1-2; V: TRBV7-2; D: TRBD1; CDR3: CASSLMDRANYGYTF
J: TRBJ1-2; V: TRBV23-1; D: TRBD1; CDR3: CASTGGTGTGVYGYTF
J: TRBJ2-7; V: TRBV5-6; D: TRBD2; CDR3: CASSPGGSYEQYF
J: TRBJ1-2; V: TRBV19; D: TRBD1; CDR3: CASSRRQGAYGYTF
J: TRBJ1-5; V: TRBV19; D: TRBD1; CDR3: CASSTGQGNQPQHF
J: TRBJ2-7; V: TRBV19; D: TRBD1; CDR3: CASSTLTGAYEQYF
J: TRBJ1-2; V: TRBV4-3; D: TRBD1; CDR3: CASSVTGMFGGYTF
J: TRBJ2-3; V: TRBV9; D: TRBD2; CDR3: CASSVVSSGGDTQYF
J: TRBJ1-2; V: TRBV5-6; D: TRBD1; CDR3: CASSLRTGDGYTF
J: TRBJ1-5; V: TRBV19; D: NA; CDR3: CASSIWGGENQPQHF
J: TRBJ1-1; V: TRBV7-2; D: TRBD1; CDR3: CASSKTGGGTEAFF
J: TRBJ1-3; V: TRBV5-6; D: NA; CDR3: CASSTDISSGNTIYF
J: TRBJ2-1; V: TRBV27; D: TRBD1; CDR3: CASSLYRGNEQFF
J: TRBJ1-5; V: TRBV27; D: TRBD1; CDR3: CASSFTGVNQPQHF
J: TRBJ2-7; V: TRBV7-9; D: TRBD1; CDR3: CASSLQGAGEQYF
J: TRBJ1-1; V: TRBV18; D: TRBD1; CDR3: CASSRDRGNTEAFF
J: TRBJ2-4; V: TRBV6-4; D: NA; CDR3: CASSDGETRPLAKNIQYF
J: TRBJ1-6; V: TRBV19; D: NA; CDR3: CASSGLEAQPYNSPLHF
J: TRBJ1-1; V: TRBV4-3; D: NA; CDR3: CASSQEQENTEAFF
J: TRBJ1-1; V: TRBV5-1; D: TRBD1; CDR3: CASSLGQGTINLNTEAFF
J: TRBJ2-5; V: TRBV18; D: NA; CDR3: CASSEGTPYQETQYF
J: TRBJ2-1; V: TRBV7-3; D: TRBD2; CDR3: CASSLTPGLAGARARFF
J: TRBJ1-1; V: TRBV9; D: NA; CDR3: CASGGVNTEAFF
J: TRBJ2-3; V: TRBV6-1; D: NA; CDR3: CASSQQVLPTDTQYF
J: TRBJ1-1; V: TRBV9; D: NA; CDR3: CASSAQTANQAFF
J: TRBJ1-4; V: TRBV5-6; D: TRBD1; CDR3: CASSLAGQGNEKLFF
J: TRBJ2-2; V: TRBV7-7; D: NA; CDR3: CASSRSGGPGTGELFF